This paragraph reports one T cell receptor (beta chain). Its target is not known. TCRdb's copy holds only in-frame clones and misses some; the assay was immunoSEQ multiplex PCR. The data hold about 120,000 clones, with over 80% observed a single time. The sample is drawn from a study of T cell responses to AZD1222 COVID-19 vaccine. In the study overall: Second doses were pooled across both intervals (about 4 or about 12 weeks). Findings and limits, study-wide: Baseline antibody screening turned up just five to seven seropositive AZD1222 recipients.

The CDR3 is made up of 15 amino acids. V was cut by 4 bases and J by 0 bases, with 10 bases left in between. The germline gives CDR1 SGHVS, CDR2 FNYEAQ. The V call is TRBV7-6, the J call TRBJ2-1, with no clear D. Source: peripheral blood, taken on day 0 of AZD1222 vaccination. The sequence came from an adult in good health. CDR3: CASSSHSSSYNEQFF. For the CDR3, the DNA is TGTGCCAGCAGCTCCCACAGTAGCTCCTACAATGAGCAGTTCTTC.